Sequencing of this T cell receptor (beta chain) was carried out in a study of blood T cells in healthy people across ages. A second PCR of about 7 to 12 cycles used a sample-barcoded 5' primer and a J-beta primer mix. Using its own MiXCR run on the 5' RACE reads, TCRdb lists one record per CDR3 protein. The table shows 600,000 to 900,000 distinct CDR3 sequences, with 25% to 30% occurring only once. Looked up from germline, CDR1 is SGDLS and CDR2 is YYNGEE. V dropped 4 bases and J dropped 4 bases, with 13 bases sitting between them. The CDR3 consists of 14 residues. General study findings and limits: TCR beta diversity tracked closely with naive T cell percentage.

This clonotype came up a few times. Its cognate antigen is unknown. These data were also filed under a second study, of T cells of mothers and their children. That report adds: Inherited differences only slightly affect thymic shaping of TCR recombination output.

The TCR sequence derives from a boy younger than 18 in good health. The gene calls are TRBV9 and TRBJ2-3, with a weak D call TRBD2 (5 bases). Specimen: blood. CDR3 sequence reads: CASSPSWRADTQYF. DNA for the CDR3: TGTGCCAGCAGCCCTTCATGGCGGGCAGATACGCAGTATTTT.